This T cell receptor (beta chain) was recorded in a study of T cell responses to AZD1222 COVID-19 vaccine. This table comes from immunoSEQ multiplex PCR, and its TCRdb copy is limited to in-frame clones, with some not included. The table has 100,000 to 120,000 clones, about 87% seen once. Deletions cut 0 bases from V and 11 bases from J, with 20 bases between. CDR1 is LNHNV and CDR2 is YYDKDF in the germline V gene (reference sequence). The CDR3 sequence is 17 residues long. Findings and limits, study-wide: At baseline, just five to seven AZD1222 recipients tested seropositive. A reported finding is that nearly half of spike-specific TCRs target unmutated variant regions. Donors, mostly white British, included more females; clonal diversity was possibly underestimated. Samples come after the peak T cell response, not at day 14.

As to this clone: What it binds is unknown.

The origin of this receptor is an adult who received the AZD1222 COVID-19 vaccine. V is TRBV15 and J is TRBJ1-6; maybe TRBD1 (5 bases). Material: peripheral blood, obtained 28 days after the second AZD1222 dose. CDR3 loop: CATSRDEWGVGQTPLHF. In DNA, the CDR3 is TGTGCCACCAGCAGAGATGAGTGGGGAGTCGGACAAACACCCCTCCACTTT.